A selection of T cell receptor beta chains follows, all from one sample in a study of T-cell memory formation after mild COVID-19. From the 5' RACE reads, TCRdb called clonotypes with MiXCR, one entry per CDR3 protein. This table holds 150,000 or so distinct CDR3 sequences, roughly 15% found once. The specimen was PBMCs or a T cell subset sorted from them (not recorded which). The receptors were sampled from an adult woman who had mild COVID-19 (a few samples of this study predate the infection). Cell type and time point are not known. CDR3s include the opening cysteine and the closing phenylalanine or tryptophan. D genes are given only for firm matches. Part of the rows lack a size; the others show once, few, many or a class for expanded clones.

d_gene,j_gene,abundance,v_gene,CDR3nt,CDR3aa
TRBD1,TRBJ1-1,few,TRBV5-5,TGTGCCAGCAGCTTGGATCAACAGGGGGCTGAAGCTTTCTTT,CASSLDQQGAEAFF
-,TRBJ2-1,few,TRBV7-8,TGTGCCAGCAGCTCCGGGCGAGGCAATGAGCAGTTCTTC,CASSSGRGNEQFF
TRBD2,TRBJ2-6,-,TRBV7-9,TGTGCCAGCAGCTTTGTCGGGAGGGCTGGGGCCAACGTCCTGACTTTC,CASSFVGRAGANVLTF
-,TRBJ2-3,few,TRBV2,TGTGCCAGCGGGACGGGGGGCACAGATACGCAGTATTTT,CASGTGGTDTQYF
TRBD2,TRBJ2-1,few,TRBV6-5,TGTGCCAGCAGTTACGGGTGGAGCGGGAGCCGGGTCAATGAGCAGTTCTTC,CASSYGWSGSRVNEQFF
TRBD2,TRBJ2-3,-,TRBV24-1,TGTGCCACCAGTGAACGACTAGCGGGAGATCGAGATACGCAGTATTTT,CATSERLAGDRDTQYF
-,TRBJ2-2,few,TRBV20-1,TGCAGTGCTAGAGATGGAGGGACCGGGGAGCTGTTTTTT,CSARDGGTGELFF
TRBD2,TRBJ2-7,-,TRBV3-1,TGTGCCAGCAGCTCCACGACTAGCGGGGCAAACGAGCAGTACTTC,CASSSTTSGANEQYF
TRBD2,TRBJ2-2,few,TRBV20-1,TGCAGTGCCACCACCGGGACTAGGACCGGGGAGCTGTTTTTT,CSATTGTRTGELFF
-,TRBJ1-2,-,TRBV12-3/TRBV12-4,TGTGCCAGCAGAAGAGTGACAGGCTATGGCTACACCTTC,CASRRVTGYGYTF
-,TRBJ2-7,-,TRBV5-1,TGCGCCAGCAGCCACCAGGGAGACTGGCTCTACGAGCAGTACTTC,CASSHQGDWLYEQYF
TRBD2,TRBJ2-1,few,TRBV20-1,TGCAGTGCCGTATATTTAAAGCGGGAGGGCCGCTACAATGAGCAGTTCTTC,CSAVYLKREGRYNEQFF
TRBD2,TRBJ2-4,-,TRBV29-1,TGCAGCGCTGGACTAGCGGGAGCCAAAAACATTCAGTACTTC,CSAGLAGAKNIQYF
TRBD1,TRBJ1-3,few,TRBV11-2,TGTGCCAGCAGCTCACAGGGGAGAAGAAACACCATATATTTT,CASSSQGRRNTIYF
-,TRBJ2-3,-,TRBV6-5,TGTGCCAGCAGTTACTCCAGGCAGGGATCAGATACGCAGTATTTT,CASSYSRQGSDTQYF
TRBD2,TRBJ2-7,-,TRBV2,TGTGCCAGCAGTTGGGAGGGGTCCGGCGAGCAGTACTTC,CASSWEGSGEQYF
-,TRBJ1-1,-,TRBV19,TGTGCCAGTAGCAATACGGGAGGAATGGCTGAAGCTTTCTTT,CASSNTGGMAEAFF
-,TRBJ2-3,few,TRBV12-3/TRBV12-4,TGTGCCAGCAGTCCGTCGACGGGGAGCACAGATACGCAGTATTTT,CASSPSTGSTDTQYF
TRBD1,TRBJ1-2,few,TRBV3-1,TGTGCCAGCAGTGGAGACCAGGGGGCCTTGGCTGGCTACACCTTC,CASSGDQGALAGYTF
-,TRBJ2-2,-,TRBV5-1,TGCGCCAGCAGCTTGGCTGACCCGAACACCGGGGAGCTGTTTTTT,CASSLADPNTGELFF
TRBD2,TRBJ2-1,few,TRBV15,TGTGCCACCAGCAGAGAGCGGGGGTTACCCAATGAGCAGTTCTTC,CATSRERGLPNEQFF
-,TRBJ2-3,-,TRBV7-2,TGTGCCAGCAGCCTACCCCCCCGGCTAGCGAGAGTAAAGAGCACAGATACGCAGTATTTT,CASSLPPRLARVKSTDTQYF
TRBD1,TRBJ2-7,-,TRBV5-1,TGCGCCAGCAGCTGGGGGACAGGGTACGAGCAGTACTTC,CASSWGTGYEQYF
-,TRBJ2-2,few,TRBV29-1,TGCAGCGTTGGGGCAGGGGAGGTCGGGGAGCTGTTTTTT,CSVGAGEVGELFF
TRBD1,TRBJ2-3,-,TRBV19,TGTGCCAGTAGTTTGGGACAGGGGTGGCCAGATACGCAGTATTTT,CASSLGQGWPDTQYF
TRBD1,TRBJ1-2,few,TRBV27,TGTGCCAGCAGACGTGGTTGGCCGATGGGACAGGGTTGGATCTATGGCTACACCTTC,CASRRGWPMGQGWIYGYTF
TRBD2,TRBJ2-1,few,TRBV7-7,TGTGCTAGCAGCCTAAAGGGACCGATGGATCTAGCGGGAGTTTACAATGAGCAGTTCTTC,CASSLKGPMDLAGVYNEQFF
-,TRBJ1-4,-,TRBV6-5,TGTGCGGTAGGGAGGATTGAAAAACTGTTTTTT,CAVGRIEKLFF
-,TRBJ2-1,-,TRBV5-6,TGTGCCAGCAGCTTGAGACAGGGAGGCTACAATGAGCAGTTCTTC,CASSLRQGGYNEQFF
TRBD1,TRBJ1-1,few,TRBV5-1,TGCGCCAGCAGCATGACAGGGGGATGGACTGAAGCTTTCTTT,CASSMTGGWTEAFF
TRBD2,TRBJ2-1,few,TRBV25-1,TGTGCCAGCCGGGGACTAGCGGGAGCAAGGGGCTGGGACAATGAGCAGTTCTTC,CASRGLAGARGWDNEQFF
TRBD1,TRBJ1-4,-,TRBV7-9,TGTGCCAGCAGCTCGACAGGGGGAAGAAAACTGTTTTTT,CASSSTGGRKLFF
TRBD2,TRBJ2-5,-,TRBV5-1,TGCGCCAGCAGCTTTAGCGGGGGGGCTGAGACCCAGTACTTC,CASSFSGGAETQYF
TRBD1,TRBJ2-5,few,TRBV3-1,TGTGCCAGCAGCCAAGAACGGACAGGGAGATACCAAGAGACCCAGTACTTC,CASSQERTGRYQETQYF
TRBD2,TRBJ2-3,-,TRBV7-8,TGTGCCAGCAGCGTCGGCGGGGGGGCTAAAGATACGCAGTATTTT,CASSVGGGAKDTQYF
-,TRBJ2-3,few,TRBV12-3/TRBV12-4,TGTGCCAGCAGTTTTACGGGGGAGCGCACAGATACGCAGTATTTT,CASSFTGERTDTQYF
TRBD2,TRBJ2-1,few,TRBV12-3/TRBV12-4,TGTGCCAGCAGACCCGAACTAGCGGGAGGCTCGCGTGAGCAGTTCTTC,CASRPELAGGSREQFF
-,TRBJ2-3,few,TRBV7-8,TGTGCCAGCAGCTACTACGGGACCAGCACAGATACGCAGTATTTT,CASSYYGTSTDTQYF
-,TRBJ2-7,few,TRBV4-1,TGCGCCAGCAGCTTGCGGACGGGGAGCTCCTACGAGCAGTACTTC,CASSLRTGSSYEQYF
TRBD2,TRBJ2-5,-,TRBV29-1,TGCAGCGCCGGTGGCCTAGCGGGAAGAGAGACCCAGTACTTC,CSAGGLAGRETQYF
TRBD2,TRBJ2-1,many,TRBV7-9,TGTGCCAGCACCCAGACGGGAGGGCCTGTCGATGGGCAGTTCTTC,CASTQTGGPVDGQFF
TRBD1,TRBJ1-2,-,TRBV20-1,TGCAGTGATAAGACAGGGGTTTCCGGCTACACCTTC,CSDKTGVSGYTF
TRBD2,TRBJ2-3,few,TRBV6-1,TGTGCCAGCAGTGAGCGGGGGGCGGCCCGAGATACGCAGTATTTT,CASSERGAARDTQYF
TRBD2,TRBJ2-5,few,TRBV11-3,TGTGCCAGCAGCGGATCTAGCGGGATACTGGAGACCCAGTACTTC,CASSGSSGILETQYF